This T cell receptor (beta chain) was identified in a study of blood T cell repertoires in COVID-19. On the study more broadly: Acute and convalescent COVID-19 samples came from the United States, Italy and Spain. Sources were T cells, B-cell-depleted T cells, or PBMCs; the material itself was cDNA or gDNA.

Generated by immunoSEQ multiplex PCR, the TCRdb table keeps only in-frame clones and is missing some. The sample comprises under 120,000 clones, approximately 70% of which are singletons, and less than 6.5% rests with the top ten. This clone has a count of ten or more. CDR3 length: 15 residues. The ends lost 7 bases at V and 4 bases at J; junction bases unmatched: 8. Per the germline V gene, CDR1 is LNHDA and CDR2 is SQIVND (reference sequence). The clonotype comes from a man older than 75 with acute or convalescent COVID-19. The source material was peripheral blood. V usage is TRBV19 and J usage is TRBJ1-5, with TRBD1 matching 9 bases. CDR3 bases: TGTGCCAGTAAATATTGGGACAGGGTTAATCAGCCCCAGCATTTT. The encoded protein is CASKYWDRVNQPQHF.